This TCR beta chain was sequenced for a study of T cells in Graves' hyperthyroidism and ophthalmopathy. Fresh peripheral blood, approximately 10 ml, yielded the PBMCs. Amplified TCR beta CDR3 regions came from RNA transcripts. Researchers ran a first-round RT-PCR on the TCR CDR3 using the HTBI primer set. TCRdb processed the multiplex PCR reads anew with MiXCR; each CDR3 protein has one entry. Found here are roughly 360,000 distinct CDR3 sequences, approximately 15% of them singletons; the top ten hold 20%. In this sample, this clonotype turned up a few times. Sequenced: blood. The receptor was isolated from a man aged 25 to 45 with Graves' hyperthyroidism that later progressed to Graves' ophthalmopathy.

The chain's CDR3 is CASSQESPGLYGYTF. CDR3 DNA sequence: TGCGCCAGCAGCCAAGAATCTCCAGGGCTCTATGGCTACACCTTC. The rearrangement uses TRBV4-1 and TRBJ1-2; possibly TRBD1 for D (5 bases). Germline V CDR1 and CDR2: MGHRA, YSYEKL. The CDR3 spans 15 residues. V was pared by 0 bases and J by 4 bases, with 12 bases between.